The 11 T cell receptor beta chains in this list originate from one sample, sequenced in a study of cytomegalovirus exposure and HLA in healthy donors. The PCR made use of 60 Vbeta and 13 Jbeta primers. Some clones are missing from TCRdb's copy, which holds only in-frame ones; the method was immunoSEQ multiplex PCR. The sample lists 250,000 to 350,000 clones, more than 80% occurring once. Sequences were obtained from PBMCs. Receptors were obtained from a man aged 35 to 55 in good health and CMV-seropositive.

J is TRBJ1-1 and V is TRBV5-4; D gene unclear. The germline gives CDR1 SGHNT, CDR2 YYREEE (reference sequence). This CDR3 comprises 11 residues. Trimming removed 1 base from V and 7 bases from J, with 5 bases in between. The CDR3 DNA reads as TGTGCCAGCAGCTTGTACGGTGAAGCTTTCTTT. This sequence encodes CASSLYGEAFF.

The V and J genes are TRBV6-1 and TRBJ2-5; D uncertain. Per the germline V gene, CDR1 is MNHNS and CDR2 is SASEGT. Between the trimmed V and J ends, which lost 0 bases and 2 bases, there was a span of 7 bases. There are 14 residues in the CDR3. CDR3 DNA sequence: TGTGCCAGCAGTGAAGCATGGAGTCAAGAGACCCAGTACTTC. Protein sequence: CASSEAWSQETQYF.

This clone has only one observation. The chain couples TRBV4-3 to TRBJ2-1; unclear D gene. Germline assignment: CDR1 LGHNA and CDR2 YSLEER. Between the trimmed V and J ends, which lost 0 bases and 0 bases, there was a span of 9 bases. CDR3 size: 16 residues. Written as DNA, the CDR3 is TGCGCCAGCAGCCAAGACAGACTCCGCTCCTACAATGAGCAGTTCTTC. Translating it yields CASSQDRLRSYNEQFF.

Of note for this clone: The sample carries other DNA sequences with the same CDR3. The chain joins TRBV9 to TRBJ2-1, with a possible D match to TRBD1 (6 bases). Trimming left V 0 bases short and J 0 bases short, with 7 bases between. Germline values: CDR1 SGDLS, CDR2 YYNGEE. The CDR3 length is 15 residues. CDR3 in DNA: TGTGCCAGCAGCGTAGAACAGGGCTCCTACAATGAGCAGTTCTTC. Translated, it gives CASSVEQGSYNEQFF.

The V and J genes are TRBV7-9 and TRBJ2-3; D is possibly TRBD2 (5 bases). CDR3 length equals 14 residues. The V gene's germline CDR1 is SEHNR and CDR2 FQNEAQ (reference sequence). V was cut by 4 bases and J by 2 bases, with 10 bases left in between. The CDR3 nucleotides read TGTGCCAGCAGCTCGGACTTGTTCACAGATACGCAGTATTTT. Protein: CASSSDLFTDTQYF.

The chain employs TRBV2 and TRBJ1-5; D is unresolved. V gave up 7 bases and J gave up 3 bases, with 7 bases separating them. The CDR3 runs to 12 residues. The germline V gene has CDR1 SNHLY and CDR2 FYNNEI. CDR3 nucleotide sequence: TGTGCCAGCAAACAGCCCAATCAGCCCCAGCATTTT. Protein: CASKQPNQPQHF.

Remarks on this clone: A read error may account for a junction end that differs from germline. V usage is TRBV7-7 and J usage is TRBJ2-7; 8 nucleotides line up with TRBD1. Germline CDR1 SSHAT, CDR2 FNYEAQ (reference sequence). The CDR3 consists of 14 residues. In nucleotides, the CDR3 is TGTGCTAGCAGCCGCGGACAGGGCAGTCGCGAGCAGTACTTC. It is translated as CASSRGQGSREQYF.

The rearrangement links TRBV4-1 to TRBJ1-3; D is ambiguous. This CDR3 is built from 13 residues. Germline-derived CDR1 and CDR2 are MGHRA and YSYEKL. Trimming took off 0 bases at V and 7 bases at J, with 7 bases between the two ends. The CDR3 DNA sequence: TGCGCCAGCAGCCAAGATCAGCGGAACACCATATATTTT. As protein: CASSQDQRNTIYF.

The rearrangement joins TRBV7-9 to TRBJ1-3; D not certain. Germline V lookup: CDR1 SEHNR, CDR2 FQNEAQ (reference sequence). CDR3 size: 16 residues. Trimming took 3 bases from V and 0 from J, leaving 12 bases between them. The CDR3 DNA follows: TGTGCCAGCAGCTTTGGGCCTTCCGCCTCTGGAAACACCATATATTTT. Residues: CASSFGPSASGNTIYF.

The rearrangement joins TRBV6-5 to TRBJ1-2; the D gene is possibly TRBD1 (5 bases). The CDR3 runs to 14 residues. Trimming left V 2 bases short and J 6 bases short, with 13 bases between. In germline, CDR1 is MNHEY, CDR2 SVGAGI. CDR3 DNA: TGTGCCAGCAGTTACCGCGGGGACTATAATGGCTACACCTTC. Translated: CASSYRGDYNGYTF.

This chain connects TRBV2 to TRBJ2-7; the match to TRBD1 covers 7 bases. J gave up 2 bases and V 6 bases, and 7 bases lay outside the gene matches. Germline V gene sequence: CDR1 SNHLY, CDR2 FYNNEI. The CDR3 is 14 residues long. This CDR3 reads CASRENRGPYEQYF. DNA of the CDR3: TGTGCCAGCAGGGAAAACAGGGGCCCCTACGAGCAGTACTTC. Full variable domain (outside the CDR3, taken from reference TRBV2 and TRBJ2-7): EPEVTQTPSHQVTQMGQEVILRCVPISNHLYFYWYRQILGQKVEFLVSFYNNEISEKSEIFDDQFSVERPDGSNFTLKIRSTKLEDSAMYFCASRENRGPYEQYFGPGTRLTVT.